Below are 9 T cell receptor beta chains sequenced from a single sample in a study of blood T cell repertoires in COVID-19. The assay was immunoSEQ multiplex PCR, and TCRdb's table has in-frame clones only and misses some. The sample shows roughly 71,000 clones, around four fifths of them seen only once. The sequencing sample was made of peripheral blood. The source is an elderly woman with acute or convalescent COVID-19.

This chain joins TRBV19 and TRBJ1-2, with D maybe TRBD1 (5 bases). This CDR3 contains 14 residues. The V gene lost 6 bases and the J gene lost 6 bases, with 17 bases spanning the gap. The germline V gene has CDR1 LNHDA and CDR2 SQIVND (reference sequence). The CDR3 DNA reads TGTGCCAGTAGCGGGGGGAGGACTCCGGATGGCTACACCTTC. The encoded protein is CASSGGRTPDGYTF.

Details on this clone: This specimen includes other DNA sequences encoding the same CDR3. V and J are TRBV5-6 and TRBJ1-1, with no clear D. Germline V lookup: CDR1 SGHDT, CDR2 YYEEEE. The V end lost 3 bases, the J end lost 5 bases, and 8 bases lay between the germline ends. This CDR3 has 12 residues. CDR3 coding DNA: TGTGCCAGCAGCTCAGGATGGACTGAAGCTTTCTTT. Translating gives CASSSGWTEAFF.

The V call is TRBV7-8, the J call TRBJ1-1; a possible D gene is TRBD1 (6 bases). V lost 6 bases and J 7 bases, leaving 15 bases between the germline ends. The CDR3 covers 13 residues. Germline loops: CDR1 SGHVS, CDR2 FQNEAQ. The CDR3 DNA reads as TGTGCCAGCAGTGTGCGTCAGGGGCTTGAAGCTTTCTTT. Translation: CASSVRQGLEAFF. Combining the CDR3 with reference TRBV7-8 and TRBJ1-1 gives the whole variable domain GAGVSQSPRYKVAKRGQDVALRCDPISGHVSLFWYQQALGQGPEFLTYFQNEAQLDKSGLPSDRFFAERPEGSVSTLKIQRTQQEDSAVYLCASSVRQGLEAFFGQGTRLTVV.

The rearrangement joins TRBV5-1 to TRBJ1-1, with 7 positions matching TRBD1. V lost 4 bases, J lost 3 bases, and 12 bases stayed unmatched. The germline gives CDR1 SGHRS, CDR2 YFSETQ. This CDR3 has 16 residues. In DNA, the CDR3 is TGCGCCAGCAGCCCTATAACAACAGGGGACGACACTGAAGCTTTCTTT. Its translation: CASSPITTGDDTEAFF.

V is TRBV7-8 and J is TRBJ2-5, with D perhaps TRBD2 (5 bases). The CDR3 runs to 16 residues. V was clipped by 4 bases and J by 0 bases, with 15 bases between them. The germline V gene encodes CDR1 SGHVS and CDR2 FQNEAQ. CDR3 coding DNA: TGTGCCAGCAGCTCCCCGCGAGGGCAGTACCAAGAGACCCAGTACTTC. As protein: CASSSPRGQYQETQYF.

V and J are TRBV3-1 (or the pseudogene TRBV3-2) and TRBJ2-1; D remains ambiguous. Germline CDR1 LGHDT, CDR2 YNNKEL (reference sequence). CDR3 size: 14 residues. V was trimmed by 2 bases and J by 6 bases, leaving 11 bases between them. The CDR3 nucleotides read TGTGCCAGCAGCCAACGTGGCCAATCCAATGAGCAGTTCTTC. This translates into CASSQRGQSNEQFF.

The gene calls are TRBV2 and TRBJ2-5; 8 nucleotides align to TRBD2. The germline CDR1 and CDR2 sequences are SNHLY and FYNNEI. The V and J ends lost 3 bases and 5 bases, in that order; junction bases with no gene match: 8. The CDR3 consists of 15 residues. This CDR3 reads CASSDRGGALETQYF. CDR3 bases: TGTGCCAGCAGTGATCGGGGGGGGGCCCTTGAGACCCAGTACTTC.

CDR3 amino acids: CASSVSLADYGYTF. DNA of the CDR3: TGCGCCAGCAGCGTATCTTTAGCGGACTATGGCTACACCTTC. The chain links TRBV5-1 to TRBJ1-2; the D is unclear. V dropped 4 bases and J dropped 3 bases, with 13 bases sitting between them. This CDR3 region has 14 residues. CDR1 and CDR2 from the germline V gene are SGHRS and YFSETQ.

The chain is built from TRBV5-8 and TRBJ2-1; a weak D match, TRBD2 (5 bases). The length of the CDR3 is 14 residues. Trimming removed 8 bases from V and 6 bases from J, with 18 bases in between. Germline lookup yields CDR1 SGHTS and CDR2 YDEGEE. The CDR3 loop reads CASVPLLATNEQFF. As DNA, the CDR3 is TGTGCCAGTGTCCCGCTGCTAGCTACCAATGAGCAGTTCTTC.